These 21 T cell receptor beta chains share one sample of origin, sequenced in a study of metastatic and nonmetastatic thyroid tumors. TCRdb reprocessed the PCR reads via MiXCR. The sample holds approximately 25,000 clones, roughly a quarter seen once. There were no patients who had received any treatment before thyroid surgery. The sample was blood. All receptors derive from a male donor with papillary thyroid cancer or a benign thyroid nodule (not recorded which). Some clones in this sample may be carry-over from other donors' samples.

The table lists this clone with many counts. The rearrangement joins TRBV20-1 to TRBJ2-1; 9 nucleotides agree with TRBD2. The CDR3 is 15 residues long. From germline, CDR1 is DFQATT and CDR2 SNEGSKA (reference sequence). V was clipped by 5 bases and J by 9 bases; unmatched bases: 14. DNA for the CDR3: TGCAGTGCTGATAGCGGGACTAGCTTCGGGGGTGAGCAGTTCTTC. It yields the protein CSADSGTSFGGEQFF.

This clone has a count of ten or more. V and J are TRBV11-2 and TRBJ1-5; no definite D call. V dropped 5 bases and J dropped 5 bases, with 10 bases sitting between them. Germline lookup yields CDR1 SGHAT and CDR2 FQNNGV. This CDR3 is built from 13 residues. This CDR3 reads CASSLSADQPQHF. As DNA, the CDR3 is TGTGCCAGCAGCCTTAGTGCGGATCAGCCCCAGCATTTT. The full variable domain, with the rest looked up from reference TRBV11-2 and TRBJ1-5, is EAGVAQSPRYKIIEKRQSVAFWCNPISGHATLYWYQQILGQGPKLLIQFQNNGVVDDSQLPKDRFSAERLKGVDSTLKIQPAKLEDSAVYLCASSLSADQPQHFGDGTRLSIL.

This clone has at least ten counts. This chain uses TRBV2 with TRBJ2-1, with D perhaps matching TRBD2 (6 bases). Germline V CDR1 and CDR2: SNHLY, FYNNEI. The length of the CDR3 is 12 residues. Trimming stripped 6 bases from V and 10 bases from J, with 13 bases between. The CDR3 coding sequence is TGTGCCAGCAGCGCGGGAACCACGGAGCAGTTCTTC. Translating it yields CASSAGTTEQFF.

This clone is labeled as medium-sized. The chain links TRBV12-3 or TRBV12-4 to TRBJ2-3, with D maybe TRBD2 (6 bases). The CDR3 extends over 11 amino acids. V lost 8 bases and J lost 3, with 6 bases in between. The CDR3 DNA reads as TGTGCCAGCGGGGGGACAGATACGCAGTATTTT. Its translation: CASGGTDTQYF.

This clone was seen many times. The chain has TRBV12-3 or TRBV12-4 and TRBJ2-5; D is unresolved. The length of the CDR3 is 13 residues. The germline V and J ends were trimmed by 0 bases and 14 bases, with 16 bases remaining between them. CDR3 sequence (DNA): TGTGCCAGCAGTTTAGCGCTTGGCCAGCCCCCCTACTTC. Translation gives CASSLALGQPPYF.

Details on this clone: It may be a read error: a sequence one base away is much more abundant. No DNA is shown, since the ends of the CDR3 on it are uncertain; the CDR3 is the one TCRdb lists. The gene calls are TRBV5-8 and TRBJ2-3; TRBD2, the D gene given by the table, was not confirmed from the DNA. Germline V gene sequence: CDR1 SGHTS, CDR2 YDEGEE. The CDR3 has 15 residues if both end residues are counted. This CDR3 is CASSRYFGPTDTQYF.

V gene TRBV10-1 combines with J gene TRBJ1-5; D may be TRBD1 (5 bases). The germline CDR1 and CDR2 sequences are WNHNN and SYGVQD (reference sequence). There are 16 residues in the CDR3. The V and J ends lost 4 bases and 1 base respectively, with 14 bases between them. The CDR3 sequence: CASSGRESESNQPQHF. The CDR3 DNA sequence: TGCGCCAGCAGTGGCAGGGAGTCAGAAAGCAATCAGCCCCAGCATTTT.

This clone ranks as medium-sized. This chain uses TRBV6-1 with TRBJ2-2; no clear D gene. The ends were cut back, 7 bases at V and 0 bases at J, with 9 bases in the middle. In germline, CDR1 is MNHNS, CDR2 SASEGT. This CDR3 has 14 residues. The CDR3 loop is CASTGEANTGELFF. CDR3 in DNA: TGTGCCAGCACCGGTGAAGCGAACACCGGGGAGCTGTTTTTT.

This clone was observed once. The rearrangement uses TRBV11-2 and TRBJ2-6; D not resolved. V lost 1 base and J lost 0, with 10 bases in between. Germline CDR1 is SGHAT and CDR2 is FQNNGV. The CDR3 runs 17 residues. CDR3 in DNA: TGTGCCAGCAGCTTAGGAAAGGGCGCCTCTGGGGCCAACGTCCTGACTTTC. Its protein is CASSLGKGASGANVLTF.

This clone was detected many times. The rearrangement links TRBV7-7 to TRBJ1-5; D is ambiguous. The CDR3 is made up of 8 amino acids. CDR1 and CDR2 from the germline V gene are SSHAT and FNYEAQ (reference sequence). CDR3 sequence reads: CTHQPQHF. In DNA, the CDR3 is TGTACCCATCAGCCCCAGCATTTT. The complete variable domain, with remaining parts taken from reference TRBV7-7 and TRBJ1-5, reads GAGVSQSPRYKVTKRGQDVTLRCDPISSHATLYWYQQALGQGPEFLTYFNYEAQPDKSGLPSDRFSAERPEGSISTLTIQRTEQRDSAMYRCTHQPQHFGDGTRLSIL.

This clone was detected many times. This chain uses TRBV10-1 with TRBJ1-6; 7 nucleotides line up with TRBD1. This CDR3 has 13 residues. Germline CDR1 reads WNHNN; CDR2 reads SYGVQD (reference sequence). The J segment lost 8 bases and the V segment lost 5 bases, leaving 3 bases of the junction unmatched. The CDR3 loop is CASSTGVDSPLHF. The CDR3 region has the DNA TGCGCCAGCAGTACAGGGGTCGATTCACCCCTCCACTTT.

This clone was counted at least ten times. CDR3 coding DNA: TGTGCCAGTAGACCGAGGAGGTCCTACAATGAGCAGTTCTTC. Amino acid sequence: CASRPRRSYNEQFF. J is TRBJ2-1 and V is TRBV19; tentative D call: TRBD2 (5 bases). Germline loops: CDR1 LNHDA, CDR2 SQIVND (reference sequence). This CDR3 is 14 amino acids long. Trimming left V 6 bases short and J 1 base short, with 10 bases between.

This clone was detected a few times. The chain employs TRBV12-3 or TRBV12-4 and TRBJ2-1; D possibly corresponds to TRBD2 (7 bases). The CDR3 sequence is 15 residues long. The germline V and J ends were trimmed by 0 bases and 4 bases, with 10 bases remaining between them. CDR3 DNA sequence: TGTGCCAGCAGTTTAGCGGGAGGGGGTTACAATGAGCAGTTCTTC. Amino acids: CASSLAGGGYNEQFF.

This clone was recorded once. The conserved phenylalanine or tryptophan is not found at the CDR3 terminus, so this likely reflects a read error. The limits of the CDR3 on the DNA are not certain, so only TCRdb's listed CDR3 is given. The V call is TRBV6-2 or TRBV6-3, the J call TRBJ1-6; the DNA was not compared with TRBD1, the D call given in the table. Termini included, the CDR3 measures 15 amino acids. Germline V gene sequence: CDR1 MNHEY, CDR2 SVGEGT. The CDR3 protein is CASSPPSGDNSPLQI.

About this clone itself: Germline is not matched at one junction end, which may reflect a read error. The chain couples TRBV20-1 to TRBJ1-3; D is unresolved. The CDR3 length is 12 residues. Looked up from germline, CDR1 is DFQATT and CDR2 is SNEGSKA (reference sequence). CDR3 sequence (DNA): TGCCGTGCTAGATACTCTGGAAACACCAGATATTTT. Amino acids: CRARYSGNTRYF.

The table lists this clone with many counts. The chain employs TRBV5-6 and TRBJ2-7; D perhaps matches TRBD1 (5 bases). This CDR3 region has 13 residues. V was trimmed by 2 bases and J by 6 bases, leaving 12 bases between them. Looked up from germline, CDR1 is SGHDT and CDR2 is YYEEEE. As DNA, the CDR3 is TGTGCCAGCAGCTTCTTGCGGACACTCGAGCAGTACTTC. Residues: CASSFLRTLEQYF.

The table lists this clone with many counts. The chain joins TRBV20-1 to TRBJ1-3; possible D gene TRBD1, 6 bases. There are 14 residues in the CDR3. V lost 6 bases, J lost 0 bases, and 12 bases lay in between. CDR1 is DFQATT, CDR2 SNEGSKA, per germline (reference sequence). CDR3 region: CSAPEDSSGNTIYF. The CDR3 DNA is TGCAGTGCACCGGAGGACAGCTCTGGAAACACCATATATTTT.

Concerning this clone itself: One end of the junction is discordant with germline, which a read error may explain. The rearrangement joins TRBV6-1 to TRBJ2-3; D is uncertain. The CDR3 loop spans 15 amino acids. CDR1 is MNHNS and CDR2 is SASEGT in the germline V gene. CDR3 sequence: CASREPFRVKEPQHF. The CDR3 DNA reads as TGTGCCAGCAGGGAGCCCTTCAGAGTGAAGGAGCCCCAGCACTTC.

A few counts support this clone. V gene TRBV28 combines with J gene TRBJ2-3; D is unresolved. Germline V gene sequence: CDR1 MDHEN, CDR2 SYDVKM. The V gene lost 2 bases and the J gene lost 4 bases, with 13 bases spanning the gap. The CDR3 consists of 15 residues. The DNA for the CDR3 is TGTGCCAGCAGTTTAGGTGACGGACCGGCAGATACGCAGTATTTT. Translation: CASSLGDGPADTQYF.

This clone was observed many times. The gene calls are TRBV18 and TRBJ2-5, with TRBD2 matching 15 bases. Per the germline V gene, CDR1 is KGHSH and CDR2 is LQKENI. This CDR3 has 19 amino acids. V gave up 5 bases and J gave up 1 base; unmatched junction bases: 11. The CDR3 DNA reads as TGTGCCAGCTCAGCCCCTCCCGGGACTAGCGGGAGGATCCAAGAGACCCAGTACTTC. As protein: CASSAPPGTSGRIQETQYF.

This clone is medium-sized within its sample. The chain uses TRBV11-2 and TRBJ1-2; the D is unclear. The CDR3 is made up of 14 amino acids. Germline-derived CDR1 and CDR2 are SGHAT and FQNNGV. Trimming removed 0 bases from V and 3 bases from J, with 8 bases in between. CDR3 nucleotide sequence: TGTGCCAGCAGCTTAGAAGAACACCACTATGGCTACACCTTC. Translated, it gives CASSLEEHHYGYTF.